This passage covers 20 T cell receptor beta chains from one sample sequenced in a study of glioma-infiltrating T cells after dendritic cell vaccination (dated by TCRdb to the mid-2010s). Libraries were made using the immunoSEQ multiplex PCR assay. Sourced from immuneACCESS, this table was stored by TCRdb with only in-frame sequences that have V and J called. A share of the clones is absent; for the studies checked, an unresolved V gene accounts for under half, and the remainder has no known explanation. This sample is represented by about 49,000 clones; 85% of them were singletons. In total, the top ten clones hold around 10% of the sample. The source material was blood, sampled before dendritic cell vaccination. These receptors all stem from a human donor with glioblastoma.

The genes are TRBV9 and TRBJ1-2, with D possibly being TRBD1 (5 bases). With 0 bases removed from V and 3 bases from J, the gap between germline ends came to 15 bases. This CDR3 comprises 16 residues. Germline-derived CDR1 and CDR2 are SGDLS and YYNGEE. For the CDR3, the DNA is TGTGCCAGCAGCGTAGGGGGCAGCTGGGACTACTATGGCTACACCTTC. This codes for CASSVGGSWDYYGYTF.

The chain uses TRBV12-5 and TRBJ1-1; 7 bases align to TRBD1. Germline trimming cut 1 base from V and 1 base from J; bases unmatched to any gene: 3. In germline, CDR1 is LGHNT, CDR2 FRNRAP. The CDR3 spans 15 residues. DNA of the CDR3: TGTGCTAGTGGTTTGGGAAACAGGGGGAACACTGAAGCTTTCTTT. It yields the protein CASGLGNRGNTEAFF.

The J gene is TRBJ1-4, the V gene TRBV28, with unresolved D. The length of the CDR3 is 13 residues. Germline assignment: CDR1 MDHEN and CDR2 SYDVKM. The germline V and J ends were trimmed by 5 bases and 8 bases, with 12 bases remaining between them. The CDR3 loop is CASSPLKEEKLFF. The CDR3 coding sequence is TGTGCCAGCAGTCCATTAAAGGAGGAAAAACTGTTTTTT.

The rearrangement uses TRBV7-9 and TRBJ2-3, with D possibly being TRBD2 (6 bases). Germline V gene lookup returns CDR1 SEHNR and CDR2 FQNEAQ (reference sequence). V was clipped by 6 bases and J by 3 bases, with 16 bases between them. The CDR3 extends over 15 amino acids. The CDR3 loop is CASSGRLGVTDTQYF. The CDR3 DNA sequence: TGTGCCAGCAGTGGGAGGCTAGGAGTGACAGATACGCAGTATTTT.

V usage is TRBV4-1 and J usage is TRBJ2-5, with TRBD2 matching 8 bases. The CDR3 extends over 15 amino acids. After removal of 3 bases from V and 1 base from J, the junction contained 4 bases not matched to a gene. Germline V lookup: CDR1 MGHRA, CDR2 YSYEKL. The CDR3 sequence: CASSHQLAVQETQYF. The CDR3 DNA reads TGCGCCAGCAGCCACCAACTAGCGGTCCAAGAGACCCAGTACTTC.

The genes are TRBV25-1 and TRBJ1-1, with D possibly TRBD1 on 5 matching bases. CDR1 is MGHDK and CDR2 is SYGVNS in the germline V gene. The CDR3 spans 14 residues. V lost 4 bases, J lost 0 bases, and 9 bases lay in between. As DNA, the CDR3 is TGTGCCAGCAGTGTAACACAGGTGAACACTGAAGCTTTCTTT. It is translated as CASSVTQVNTEAFF. Looking up the rest from reference TRBV25-1 and TRBJ1-1 gives the full variable domain: EADIYQTPRYLVIGTGKKITLECSQTMGHDKMYWYQQDPGMELHLIHYSYGVNSTEKGDLSSESTVSRIRTEHFPLTLESARPSHTSQYLCASSVTQVNTEAFFGQGTRLTVV.

In its sample, this clone was seen once. This chain joins TRBV11-3 and TRBJ1-1; tentatively, D is TRBD1 (6 bases). Trimming cost V 2 bases and J 1 base, with 11 bases left between them. The CDR3 has 15 residues. Germline CDR1 SGHNT, CDR2 YENEEA. CDR3 region: CASSLQGSRNTEAFF. The DNA of the CDR3 is TGTGCCAGCAGCTTACAGGGGAGTCGGAACACTGAAGCTTTCTTT.

This chain uses TRBV27 with TRBJ1-1, with 10 bases matching TRBD1. Unmatched junction bases numbered 6, after V lost 1 base and J lost 1 base. CDR1 and CDR2 (germline): MNHEY, SMNVEV (reference sequence). The CDR3 consists of 17 residues. CDR3 bases: TGTGCCAGCAGTTTATGGGGGACAGGGGTAAGGAACACTGAAGCTTTCTTT. Translating gives CASSLWGTGVRNTEAFF.

V usage is TRBV15 and J usage is TRBJ2-7; TRBD2 might be the D (6 bases). This CDR3 has 16 residues. CDR1 is LNHNV, CDR2 YYDKDF, per germline (reference sequence). The V end was cut by 4 bases, the J end by 4 bases, with 20 bases between. The CDR3 is CATSKEAGFQGYEQYF. CDR3 in DNA: TGTGCCACCAGCAAAGAGGCGGGATTCCAGGGTTACGAGCAGTACTTC.

This clone was found once. The chain links TRBV4-1 to TRBJ2-1, with 7 bases identical to TRBD1. Looked up from germline, CDR1 is MGHRA and CDR2 is YSYEKL. This CDR3 spans 15 amino acids. The trim removed 1 base at V and 12 bases at J, leaving 12 bases unmatched. The CDR3 sequence: CASSQVGQKPAGQFF. Written as DNA, the CDR3 is TGCGCCAGCAGCCAAGTGGGACAGAAACCCGCGGGGCAGTTCTTC.

V and J are TRBV9 and TRBJ1-1; D is unclear. The germline V gene has CDR1 SGDLS and CDR2 YYNGEE. The length of the CDR3 is 13 residues. The V end lost 3 bases, the J end lost 4 bases, and 10 bases lay between the germline ends. CDR3 nucleotide sequence: TGTGCCAGCAGCGCGAGCGTTGCCACTGAAGCTTTCTTT. Translation: CASSASVATEAFF.

The chain is built from TRBV5-1 and TRBJ1-2, with 8 nucleotides matching TRBD1. The V gene's germline CDR1 is SGHRS and CDR2 YFSETQ. The trim removed 2 bases at V and 7 bases at J, leaving 7 bases unmatched. This CDR3 region has 14 residues. The CDR3 DNA reads TGCGCCAGCAGCTTTGGACAGGGCGGTACTGGCTACACCTTC. Its translation is CASSFGQGGTGYTF.

The chain couples TRBV5-6 to TRBJ2-7; 8 nucleotides line up with TRBD1. The CDR3 runs to 17 residues. Germline trimming cut 1 base from V and 0 bases from J; bases unmatched to any gene: 9. Germline CDR1 and CDR2: SGHDT and YYEEEE. The CDR3 sequence is CASSLNAGQVDSYEQYF. The CDR3 DNA reads TGTGCCAGCAGCTTGAATGCGGGACAGGTCGACTCCTACGAGCAGTACTTC.

The chain recombines TRBV19 with TRBJ2-7; D is possibly TRBD1 (7 bases). Germline V gene sequence: CDR1 LNHDA, CDR2 SQIVND (reference sequence). CDR3 length: 12 residues. Trimming stripped 6 bases from V and 4 bases from J, with 10 bases between. CDR3 sequence: CASSQGGYEQYF. The CDR3 bases are TGTGCCAGTAGCCAGGGGGGATACGAGCAGTACTTC.

This clone is a singleton in its sample. Written as DNA, the CDR3 is TGTGCCATCAGTCGACTAGCGGGGGATGACGAGCAGTACTTC. Protein sequence: CAISRLAGDDEQYF. The rearrangement links TRBV10-3 to TRBJ2-7; 12 positions match TRBD2. Germline V gene data show CDR1 as ENHRY and CDR2 as SYGVKD. This CDR3 has 14 residues. The V gene end was trimmed by 5 bases and the J gene end by 5 bases; junction bases not matched to a gene: 4.

The V and J genes are TRBV19 and TRBJ1-2, with D perhaps matching TRBD1 (6 bases). Trimming removed 7 bases from V and 1 base from J, with 16 bases in between. Germline CDR1 reads LNHDA; CDR2 reads SQIVND (reference sequence). CDR3 length: 15 amino acids. CDR3 DNA sequence: TGTGCCAGTATACCCTCACAGGGATTTAACTATGGCTACACCTTC. As protein: CASIPSQGFNYGYTF.

The V call is TRBV29-1, the J call TRBJ1-2, with D possibly TRBD1 on 6 matching bases. The germline V and J ends were trimmed by 4 bases and 4 bases, with 10 bases remaining between them. The CDR3 has 12 amino acids. The V gene's germline CDR1 is SQVTM and CDR2 ANQGSEA. CDR3 amino acids: CSVVTGTYGYTF. The CDR3 nucleotides read TGCAGCGTTGTTACAGGGACCTATGGCTACACCTTC. The full variable domain, rest sourced from reference TRBV29-1 and TRBJ1-2, is SAVISQKPSRDICQRGTSLTIQCQVDSQVTMMFWYRQQPGQSLTLIATANQGSEATYESGFVIDKFPISRPNLTFSTLTVSNMSPEDSSIYLCSVVTGTYGYTFGSGTRLTVV.

The chain carries TRBV27 and TRBJ1-2, with a weak D call TRBD1 (5 bases). The V gene lost 6 bases and the J gene lost 5 bases, with 7 bases spanning the gap. The CDR3 loop spans 11 amino acids. Germline V gives CDR1 MNHEY, CDR2 SMNVEV (reference sequence). The CDR3 loop reads CASSPGYGYTF. The CDR3 nucleotides are TGTGCCAGCAGCCCAGGGTATGGCTACACCTTC.

The chain is built from TRBV19 and TRBJ2-7; TRBD1 aligns across 7 bases. The CDR3 sequence is 13 residues long. V was pared by 9 bases and J by 4 bases, with 9 bases of the junction left unmatched. Germline CDR1 and CDR2: LNHDA and SQIVND (reference sequence). CDR3 sequence (DNA): TGTGCCAGCAGGGGGAATATCGATTACGAGCAGTACTTC. It encodes CASRGNIDYEQYF.

The rearrangement links TRBV19 to TRBJ2-1, with a possible D match to TRBD1 (6 bases). This CDR3 region has 13 residues. From germline, CDR1 is LNHDA and CDR2 SQIVND (reference sequence). Trimming took off 7 bases at V and 7 bases at J, with 14 bases between the two ends. For the CDR3, the DNA is TGTGCCAGTACTCAAGTTAGGGGGAATGAGCAGTTCTTC. Its translation is CASTQVRGNEQFF. Full variable domain (remainder filled in from reference TRBV19 and TRBJ2-1): DGGITQSPKYLFRKEGQNVTLSCEQNLNHDAMYWYRQDPGQGLRLIYYSQIVNDFQKGDIAEGYSVSREKKESFPLTVTSAQKNPTAFYLCASTQVRGNEQFFGPGTRLTVL.